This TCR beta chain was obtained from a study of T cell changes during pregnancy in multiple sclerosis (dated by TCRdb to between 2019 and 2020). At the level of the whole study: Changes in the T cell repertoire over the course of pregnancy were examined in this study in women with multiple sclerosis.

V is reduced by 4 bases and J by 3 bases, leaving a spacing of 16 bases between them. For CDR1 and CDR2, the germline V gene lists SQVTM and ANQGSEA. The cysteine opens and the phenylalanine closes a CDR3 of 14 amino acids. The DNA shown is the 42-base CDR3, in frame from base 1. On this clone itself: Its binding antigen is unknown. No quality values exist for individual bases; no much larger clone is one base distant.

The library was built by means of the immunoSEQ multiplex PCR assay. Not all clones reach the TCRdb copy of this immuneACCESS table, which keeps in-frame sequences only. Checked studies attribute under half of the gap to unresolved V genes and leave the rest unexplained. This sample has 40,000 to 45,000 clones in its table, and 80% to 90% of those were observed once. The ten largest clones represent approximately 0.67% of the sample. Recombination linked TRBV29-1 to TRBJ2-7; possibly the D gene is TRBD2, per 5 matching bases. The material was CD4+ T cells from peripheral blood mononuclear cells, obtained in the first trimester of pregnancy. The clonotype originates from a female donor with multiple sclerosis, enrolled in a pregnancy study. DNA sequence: TGCAGCGTTGGCCCGCGGGCCCCGGGCTACGAGCAGTACTTC. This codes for CSVGPRAPGYEQYF.